This T cell receptor beta chain is from a study of cytomegalovirus exposure and HLA in healthy donors. Study observations and caveats: In a later analysis, 16,951 TCR beta sequences were associated with HLA alleles at 0.05 false discovery rate. Excluded were some V segments that proved indistinguishable, including TRBV6-2 and TRBV6-3.

To note about this clone: Its antigen is still unknown.

This CDR3 region has 14 residues. Germline loops: CDR1 SGHRS, CDR2 YFSETQ. The V segment lost 5 bases and the J segment 5 bases; nucleotides outside the gene matches: 8. Among the donors, all were healthy bone marrow donors. PCR amplification relied on 60 Vbeta primers (plus 13 Jbeta primers). Original processing methods: Roughly 11 million of the roughly 77 million unique TCR beta chains counted in a later analysis were shared. The method was immunoSEQ multiplex PCR; TCRdb's version includes in-frame clones alone and lacks a portion of them. From that table come the V and J calls and clone size; the DNA was used to work out D and trimming. The sample comprises about 110,000 clones, under 85% of which are singletons, and roughly 2.1% rests with the top ten.

The V and J genes are TRBV5-1 and TRBJ2-5; 8 bases map to TRBD1. Input material: PBMCs. The receptor was isolated from a man aged 30 to 45 in good health and CMV-seronegative. CDR3: CASRRGTGGETQYF. The CDR3 DNA sequence: TGCGCCAGCAGAAGGGGGACAGGCGGGGAGACCCAGTACTTC. Complete variable domain (other parts from reference TRBV5-1 and TRBJ2-5): KAGVTQTPRYLIKTRGQQVTLSCSPISGHRSVSWYQQTPGQGLQFLFEYFSETQRNKGNFPGRFSGRQFSNSRSEMNVSTLELGDSALYLCASRRGTGGETQYFGPGTRLLVL.